This T cell receptor (beta chain) derives from a study of identical twins. This clonotype showed up many times. Its antigen is currently unknown. The CDR3 totals 12 residues. V was clipped by 1 base and J by 5 bases, with 5 bases between them. Every one of the donors was a healthy Caucasian. Study-level results: Modelling approaches yielded underestimates of out-of-frame TCR alpha sharing between monozygotic twins.

Through template switching, a universal primer site was introduced, and the cDNA contained unique molecular identifiers. TCRdb processed the 5' RACE reads anew with MiXCR; each CDR3 protein has one entry. Seen here are 350,000 to 600,000 distinct CDR3 sequences, approximately 15% observed once, and the top ten hold over 0.5%. The sample was also linked to a second study, of yellow fever vaccine responses in identical twins.

This rearrangement joins TRBV12-3 or TRBV12-4 to TRBJ1-2; unclear D gene. The origin of this receptor is a woman aged 18 to 35 in good health. Sequencing input: CD4+ T cells sorted from blood. CDR3 residues: CASSLDAYGYTF. In nucleotides, the CDR3 is TGTGCCAGCAGTTTAGATGCTTATGGCTACACCTTC.